This record covers a single T cell receptor (beta chain). This CDR3 is 15 amino acids long. Germline lookup yields CDR1 SGHDN and CDR2 FVKESK. Trimming shortened V by 3 bases and J by 5 bases, and 11 bases separated the two germline ends. The second PCR ran roughly 7 to 12 cycles with a sample-barcoded 5' primer and J-beta primers. TCRdb called the 5' RACE reads again in MiXCR, with one record for every CDR3 protein. Seen here are about 640,000 distinct CDR3 sequences, approximately 50% observed once, and the top ten hold 30% to 45%. The record originates from a study of blood T cells in healthy people across ages.

The rearrangement joins TRBV14 to TRBJ1-6, with no clear D. The source is a man aged 55 to 69 in good health. The sample consisted of blood. CDR3 sequence reads: CASSQAERHNSPLHF. For the CDR3, the DNA is TGTGCCAGCAGCCAGGCAGAGAGACATAATTCACCCCTCCACTTT.